This T cell receptor beta chain was documented in a study of cytomegalovirus exposure and HLA in healthy donors. The study ran its PCR with 60 Vbeta and 13 Jbeta primers. The data were produced by immunoSEQ multiplex PCR, yet TCRdb's version contains in-frame clones alone and is incomplete. The data contain over 100,000 clones, around nine tenths of them singletons. Notes on this clone: Its antigen remains unidentified.

Germline trimming cut 0 bases from V and 5 bases from J; bases unmatched to any gene: 8. The CDR3 loop spans 17 amino acids. Germline assignment: CDR1 SGHTS and CDR2 YDEGEE. Study results and caveats: There were a few CMV-associated chains whose specificity for CMV antigens was confirmed in vitro. CMV serostatus was the sole immune exposure information available. An analysis was carried out later, and it reportedly showed fewer N-insertions in an Asian-associated ancestry cluster than the roughly 700-donor mean.

This clonotype originated in a woman aged 25 to 39 in good health and CMV-seronegative. The sequenced sample was PBMCs. The V gene is TRBV5-8, the J gene TRBJ2-5; 12 bases line up with TRBD2. The CDR3 reads CASSLDTSGGPGETQYF. For the CDR3, the DNA is TGTGCCAGCAGCTTGGATACTAGCGGGGGGCCGGGGGAGACCCAGTACTTC. The full variable domain, in which reference TRBV5-8 and TRBJ2-5 provide the parts outside the CDR3, is EAGVTQSPTHLIKTRGQQATLRCSPISGHTSVYWYQQALGLGLQFLLWYDEGEERNRGNFPPRFSGRQFPNYSSELNVNALELEDSALYLCASSLDTSGGPGETQYFGPGTRLLVL.